This T cell receptor beta chain came from a study of blood T cell repertoires in COVID-19. Turning to the study itself: Samples came from the United States, Italy and Spain, spanning acute and convalescent COVID-19. Sources were T cells, B-cell-depleted T cells, or PBMCs; the material itself was cDNA or gDNA.

The germline V gene encodes CDR1 SGHRS and CDR2 YFSETQ. This CDR3 has 14 residues. Trimming removed 0 bases from V and 0 bases from J, with 7 bases in between. As processed by the authors: Reference gene primer amplification gave estimated nucleated cell counts. The assay was immunoSEQ multiplex PCR, and TCRdb's table has in-frame clones only and misses some. D and trimming come from the DNA, and the V and J calls and clone size come from that table. This table has some 150,000 clones, around 80% appearing once. V and J are TRBV5-1 and TRBJ2-7; D uncertain. The sample comprised peripheral blood. This receptor was identified in a woman aged 80 or over with active or convalescent COVID-19. Here the CDR3 reads CASSLGGNSYEQYF. The CDR3 DNA follows: TGCGCCAGCAGCTTGGGCGGTAACTCCTACGAGCAGTACTTC.